What follows is one T cell receptor beta chain and its context. Its antigen is still unknown. Once cultured for roughly ten days, the cells underwent separation to obtain CD4+ T cells. According to PCR results, the person was infected with SARS-CoV-2 between March and December 2020. Two-dose BNT162b2 or mRNA-1273 vaccination was given to participants. The data belong to a study of vaccination effects on CD4 cells after COVID-19. Findings and limits, study-wide: Convalescent patients were scarce, and early post-infection timepoints were absent.

CDR3 length equals 13 residues. The V end was cut by 3 bases, the J end by 4 bases, with 10 bases between. CDR1 and CDR2 (germline): SGHAT, FQDESV (reference sequence). Sequencing used immunoSEQ multiplex PCR; TCRdb keeps in-frame clones, though not all of them. The table has 40,000 to 55,000 clones, just over 75% seen once. The chain recombines TRBV11-1 with TRBJ2-7, with no clear D. Specimen: CD4+ T cells from PBMCs cultured without peptide, collected after COVID-19 vaccination. The TCR was taken from a human donor who had a prior SARS-CoV-2 infection. CDR3 DNA sequence: TGTGCCAGCAGCTTCGCGCCAGATTACGAGCAGTACTTC. It codes for CASSFAPDYEQYF.